This passage covers 22 T cell receptor beta chains from one sample sequenced in a study of T cell responses to AZD1222 COVID-19 vaccine. Sequencing was performed with immunoSEQ multiplex PCR; in TCRdb, only in-frame clones are kept and a portion is missing. The sample includes roughly 100,000 clones, about 90% of them seen just once. Specimen: peripheral blood, collected on day 0 of AZD1222 vaccination. The receptor set was obtained from an adult in good health.

The rearrangement uses TRBV4-1 and TRBJ2-2; perhaps TRBD1 as D (7 bases). V lost 1 base and J 4 bases, leaving 13 bases between the germline ends. Germline V gene lookup returns CDR1 MGHRA and CDR2 YSYEKL. The CDR3 spans 16 residues. The CDR3 protein is CASSQAPQGGTGELFF. As DNA, the CDR3 is TGCGCCAGCAGCCAAGCCCCCCAGGGGGGCACCGGGGAGCTGTTTTTT.

The chain joins TRBV27 to TRBJ1-2, with D perhaps matching TRBD1 (5 bases). From germline, CDR1 is MNHEY and CDR2 SMNVEV (reference sequence). V lost 5 bases, J lost 4 bases, and 11 bases lay in between. The CDR3 extends over 13 amino acids. CDR3 region: CASSTGGLYGYTF. CDR3 bases: TGTGCCAGCAGTACCGGGGGTCTCTATGGCTACACCTTC.

The chain has TRBV12-3 or TRBV12-4 and TRBJ1-1; D unclear. This CDR3 has 13 amino acids. Trimming shortened V by 3 bases and J by 9 bases, and 14 bases separated the two germline ends. This CDR3 reads CASSFEGWLKAFF. In DNA, the CDR3 is TGTGCCAGCAGTTTTGAGGGTTGGTTGAAAGCTTTCTTT.

The genes are TRBV7-3 and TRBJ2-2, with D uncertain. Germline CDR1 reads SGHTA; CDR2 reads FQGTGA. V gave up 4 bases and J gave up 1 base, with 4 bases separating them. This CDR3 region has 13 residues. The CDR3: CASSSRNTGELFF. The CDR3 DNA reads TGTGCCAGCAGCTCCAGGAACACCGGGGAGCTGTTTTTT.

J is TRBJ1-5 and V is TRBV5-4; D ambiguous. Germline V lookup: CDR1 SGHNT, CDR2 YYREEE (reference sequence). The CDR3 is made up of 12 amino acids. V gave up 0 bases and J gave up 6 bases, with 4 bases separating them. The CDR3 is CASSLAGQPQHF. CDR3 DNA sequence: TGTGCCAGCAGCTTGGCCGGTCAGCCCCAGCATTTT.

This rearrangement joins TRBV28 to TRBJ2-7; 10 bases agree with TRBD2. Trimming took 4 bases from V and 10 from J; bases not matched to a gene: 10. In germline, CDR1 is MDHEN, CDR2 SYDVKM. The CDR3 is 14 residues long. The CDR3 nucleotides are TGTGCCAGCAGTTCCTCCGGGACTAGCGTTCTACAGTACTTC. It yields the protein CASSSSGTSVLQYF.

The chain couples TRBV6-1 to TRBJ2-7; 8 bases fit TRBD1. Trimming at V came to 4 bases and at J to 4 bases, leaving 12 bases not matched to a gene. CDR1 is MNHNS and CDR2 is SASEGT in the germline V gene. The CDR3 length is 16 residues. The DNA of the CDR3 is TGTGCCAGCAGTGCCAGCCCGGGACAGGCCTTTTACGAGCAGTACTTC. It specifies CASSASPGQAFYEQYF.

This clone has just one count. The CDR3 sequence: CASTPGRASGTGNEKLFF. In DNA form, the CDR3 reads TGTGCCAGCACCCCCGGGAGAGCATCCGGGACAGGGAATGAAAAACTGTTTTTT. The chain joins TRBV19 to TRBJ1-4; 9 bases match TRBD1. V lost 9 bases and J lost 5; bases outside the gene matches: 19. Germline V CDR1 and CDR2: LNHDA, SQIVND (reference sequence). The CDR3 totals 18 residues.

The rearrangement links TRBV7-9 to TRBJ2-7, with D unresolved. V was trimmed by 2 bases and J by 4 bases, leaving 3 bases between them. CDR1 is SEHNR, CDR2 FQNEAQ, per germline (reference sequence). This CDR3 contains 11 residues. The DNA for the CDR3 is TGTGCCAGCAGCTTATTTTACGAGCAGTACTTC. It is translated as CASSLFYEQYF.

This chain joins TRBV5-6 and TRBJ1-6; 10 bases map to TRBD1. Germline V gene sequence: CDR1 SGHDT, CDR2 YYEEEE. The CDR3 runs 15 residues. The trim removed 4 bases at V and 5 bases at J, leaving 3 bases unmatched. Here the CDR3 DNA reads TGTGCCAGCAGCGCCGGGACAGGGGATAATTCACCCCTCCACTTT. It is translated as CASSAGTGDNSPLHF.

The rearrangement uses TRBV19 and TRBJ2-1; 11 bases agree with TRBD1. CDR3 length: 13 amino acids. Germline-derived CDR1 and CDR2 are LNHDA and SQIVND (reference sequence). V was clipped by 1 base and J by 12 bases; unmatched bases: 2. Here the CDR3 reads CASSIVGTGGQFF. CDR3 nucleotide sequence: TGTGCCAGTAGTATAGTTGGGACAGGGGGGCAGTTCTTC. Variable domain in full (rest from reference TRBV19 and TRBJ2-1): DGGITQSPKYLFRKEGQNVTLSCEQNLNHDAMYWYRQDPGQGLRLIYYSQIVNDFQKGDIAEGYSVSREKKESFPLTVTSAQKNPTAFYLCASSIVGTGGQFFGPGTRLTVL.

V is TRBV12-3 or TRBV12-4 and J is TRBJ2-1, with D possibly being TRBD2 (6 bases). Trimming shortened V by 3 bases and J by 16 bases, and 19 bases separated the two germline ends. The CDR3 spans 13 residues. CDR3 loop: CASSFGLATMGFF. In nucleotides, the CDR3 is TGTGCCAGCAGTTTCGGTCTAGCGACTATGGGTTTCTTC.

CDR3 DNA sequence: TGTGCCACCAGTGGCTCCGTCCGGGACTCGTTCACAGATACGCAGTATTTT. Its translation: CATSGSVRDSFTDTQYF. V and J are TRBV24-1 and TRBJ2-3, with D possibly being TRBD2 (6 bases). In germline, CDR1 is KGHDR, CDR2 SFDVKD. The CDR3 is 17 residues long. V shed 5 bases and J shed 2 bases, with 19 bases lying between them.

V is TRBV19 and J is TRBJ1-5; TRBD1 matches at 10 bases. The CDR3 totals 14 residues. Unmatched junction bases numbered 8, after V lost 9 bases and J lost 6 bases. The germline gives CDR1 LNHDA, CDR2 SQIVND (reference sequence). CDR3: CASDLTGGGQPQHF. CDR3 DNA: TGTGCCAGCGACTTGACAGGGGGCGGTCAGCCCCAGCATTTT.

The CDR3: CASSSGTSGTTGELFF. In DNA, the CDR3 is TGCGCCAGCAGCTCCGGGACTAGCGGGACCACCGGGGAGCTGTTTTTT. The genes are TRBV5-1 and TRBJ2-2, with 13 bases aligning to TRBD2. The CDR3 length is 16 residues. V gave up 3 bases and J gave up 4 bases; unmatched junction bases: 3. Per germline, CDR1 SGHRS and CDR2 YFSETQ.

About this clone: A single base separates this from a much larger clone, so it may be a read error. This chain connects TRBV2 to TRBJ2-7; D gene unclear. From germline, CDR1 is SNHLY and CDR2 FYNNEI. The length of the CDR3 is 11 residues. The V and J ends lost 4 bases and 2 bases respectively, with 3 bases between them. The CDR3 sequence: CASSAAYEQYF. CDR3 coding DNA: TGTGCCAGCAGTGCAGCCTACGAGCAGTACTTC.

Only one count was recorded for this clone. This chain links TRBV29-1 with TRBJ1-1; 7 positions agree with TRBD1. The CDR3 consists of 14 residues. From germline, CDR1 is SQVTM and CDR2 ANQGSEA. After removal of 5 bases from V and 2 bases from J, the junction contained 8 bases not matched to a gene. The CDR3 here is CSVLPYRGNTEAFF. CDR3 nucleotide sequence: TGCAGCGTTTTACCTTACAGGGGAAACACTGAAGCTTTCTTT.

The chain employs TRBV20-1 and TRBJ2-7; D uncertain. The V gene's germline CDR1 is DFQATT and CDR2 SNEGSKA (reference sequence). The ends were cut back, 3 bases at V and 3 bases at J, with 9 bases in the middle. This CDR3 comprises 12 residues. The CDR3, as DNA: TGCAGTGCTAGTCCCCTCGACTACGAGCAGTACTTC. Amino acid sequence: CSASPLDYEQYF.

This chain uses TRBV28 with TRBJ1-2, with 9 bases identical to TRBD1. Germline-derived CDR1 and CDR2 are MDHEN and SYDVKM. This CDR3 has 14 residues. Losses at the gene ends were 5 bases for V and 6 bases for J; bases not matched to a gene: 7. CDR3 sequence reads: CASSPGQGGDGYTF. CDR3 bases: TGTGCCAGCAGTCCGGGACAGGGAGGTGATGGCTACACCTTC.

This chain joins TRBV30 and TRBJ1-5; possibly TRBD1 for D (6 bases). The CDR3 contains 15 residues. V was shortened by 3 bases and J by 1 base, with 13 bases between the two germline ends. Germline CDR1 is GTSNPN and CDR2 is SVGIG (reference sequence). The CDR3 sequence is CAWSRTVGSNQPQHF. The CDR3 DNA is TGTGCCTGGAGCCGGACAGTAGGGAGCAATCAGCCCCAGCATTTT.

V is TRBV2 and J is TRBJ1-4; the D is unclear. The V gene's germline CDR1 is SNHLY and CDR2 FYNNEI. The germline V and J ends were trimmed by 6 bases and 5 bases, with 13 bases remaining between them. The CDR3 is made up of 14 amino acids. In DNA, the CDR3 is TGTGCCAGCAGCCAAATGCGCTCGAATGAAAAACTGTTTTTT. Amino acids: CASSQMRSNEKLFF.

The chain joins TRBV19 to TRBJ1-5; D remains ambiguous. Per germline, CDR1 LNHDA and CDR2 SQIVND (reference sequence). The CDR3 covers 14 residues. V was shortened by 6 bases and J by 0 bases, with 9 bases between the two germline ends. The CDR3 is CASRADYSNQPQHF. CDR3 sequence (DNA): TGTGCCAGTAGGGCCGACTATAGCAATCAGCCCCAGCATTTT.